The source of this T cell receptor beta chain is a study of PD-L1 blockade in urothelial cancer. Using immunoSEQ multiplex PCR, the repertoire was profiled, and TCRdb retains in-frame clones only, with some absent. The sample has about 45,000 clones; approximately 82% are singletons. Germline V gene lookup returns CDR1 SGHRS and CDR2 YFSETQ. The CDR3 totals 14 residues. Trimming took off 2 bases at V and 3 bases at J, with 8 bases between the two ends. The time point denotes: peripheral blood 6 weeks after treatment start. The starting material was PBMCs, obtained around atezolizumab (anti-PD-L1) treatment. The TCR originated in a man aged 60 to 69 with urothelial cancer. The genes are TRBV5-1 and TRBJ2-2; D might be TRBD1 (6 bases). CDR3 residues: CASSFHRDTGELFF. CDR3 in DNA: TGCGCCAGCAGCTTTCACAGGGACACCGGGGAGCTGTTTTTT.